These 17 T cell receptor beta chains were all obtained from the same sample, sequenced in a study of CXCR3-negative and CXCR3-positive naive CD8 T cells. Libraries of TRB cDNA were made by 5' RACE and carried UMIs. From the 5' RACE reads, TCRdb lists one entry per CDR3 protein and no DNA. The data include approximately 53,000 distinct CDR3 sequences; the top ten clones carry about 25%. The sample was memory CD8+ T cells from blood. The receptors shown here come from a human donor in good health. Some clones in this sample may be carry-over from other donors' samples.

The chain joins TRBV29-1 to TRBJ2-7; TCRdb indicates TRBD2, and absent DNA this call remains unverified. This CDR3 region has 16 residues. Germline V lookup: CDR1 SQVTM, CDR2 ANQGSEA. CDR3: CSVIYKGGPPLYEQYF.

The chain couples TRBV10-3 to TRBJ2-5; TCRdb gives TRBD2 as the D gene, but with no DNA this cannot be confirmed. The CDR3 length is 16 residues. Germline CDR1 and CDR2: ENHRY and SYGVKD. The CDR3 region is CAISGLAGGYQETQYF.

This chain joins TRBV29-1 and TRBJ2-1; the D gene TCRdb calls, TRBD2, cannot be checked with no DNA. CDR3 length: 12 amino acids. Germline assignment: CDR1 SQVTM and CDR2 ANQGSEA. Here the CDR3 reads CSARTSDNEQFF.

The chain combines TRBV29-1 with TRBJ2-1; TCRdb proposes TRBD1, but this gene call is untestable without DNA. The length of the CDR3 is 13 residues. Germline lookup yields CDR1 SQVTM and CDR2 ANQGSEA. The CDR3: CSVEGQGAGEQFF.

The CDR3 is CASSQDKGGTGELFF. The genes are TRBV4-3 and TRBJ2-2; absent DNA, TCRdb's TRBD1 call cannot be checked. CDR1 and CDR2 from the germline V gene are LGHNA and YSLEER. This CDR3 region has 15 residues.

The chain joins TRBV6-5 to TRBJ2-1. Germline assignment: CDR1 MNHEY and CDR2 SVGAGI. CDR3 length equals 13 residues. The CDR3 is CASSYGAYNEQFF.

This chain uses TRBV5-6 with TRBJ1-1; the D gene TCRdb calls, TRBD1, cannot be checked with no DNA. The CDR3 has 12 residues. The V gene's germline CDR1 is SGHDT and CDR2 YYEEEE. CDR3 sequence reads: CASSQTGIEAFF.

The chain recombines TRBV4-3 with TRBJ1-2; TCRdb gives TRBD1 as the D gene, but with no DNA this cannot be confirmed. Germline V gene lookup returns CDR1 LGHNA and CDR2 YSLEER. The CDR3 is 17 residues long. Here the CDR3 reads CASSLTARGGVDYGYTF.

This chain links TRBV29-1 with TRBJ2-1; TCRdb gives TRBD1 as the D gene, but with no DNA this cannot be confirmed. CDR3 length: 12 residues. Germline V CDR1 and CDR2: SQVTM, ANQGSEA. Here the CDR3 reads CSIDRGSDEQFF.

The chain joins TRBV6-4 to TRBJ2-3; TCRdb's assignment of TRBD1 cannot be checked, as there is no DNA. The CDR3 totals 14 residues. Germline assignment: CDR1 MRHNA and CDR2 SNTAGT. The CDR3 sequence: CASSKGADTDTQYF.

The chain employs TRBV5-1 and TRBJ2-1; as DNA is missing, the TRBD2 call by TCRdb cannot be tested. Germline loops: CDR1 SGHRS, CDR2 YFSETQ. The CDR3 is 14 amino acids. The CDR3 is CASSFGGGPNEQFF.

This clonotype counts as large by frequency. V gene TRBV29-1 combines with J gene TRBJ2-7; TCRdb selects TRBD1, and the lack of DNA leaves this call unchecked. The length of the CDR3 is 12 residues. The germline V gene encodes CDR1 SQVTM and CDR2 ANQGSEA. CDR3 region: CSVWGADYEQYF.

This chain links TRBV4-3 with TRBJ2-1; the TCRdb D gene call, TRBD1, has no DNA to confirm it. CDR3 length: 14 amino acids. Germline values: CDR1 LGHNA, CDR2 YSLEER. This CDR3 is CASSRWTGSNEQFF.

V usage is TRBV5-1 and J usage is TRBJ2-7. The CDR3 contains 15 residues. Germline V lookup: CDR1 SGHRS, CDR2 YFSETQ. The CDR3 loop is CASSLAGGTSYEQYF. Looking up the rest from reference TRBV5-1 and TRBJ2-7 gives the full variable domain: KAGVTQTPRYLIKTRGQQVTLSCSPISGHRSVSWYQQTPGQGLQFLFEYFSETQRNKGNFPGRFSGRQFSNSRSEMNVSTLELGDSALYLCASSLAGGTSYEQYFGPGTRLTVT.

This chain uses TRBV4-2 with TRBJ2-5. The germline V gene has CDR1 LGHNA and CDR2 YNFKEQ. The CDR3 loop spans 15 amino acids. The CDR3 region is CASSQVETPMETQYF.

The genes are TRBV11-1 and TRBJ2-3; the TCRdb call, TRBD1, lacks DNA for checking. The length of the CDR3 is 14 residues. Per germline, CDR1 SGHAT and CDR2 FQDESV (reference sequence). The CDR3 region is CASSLTTGTDTQYF.

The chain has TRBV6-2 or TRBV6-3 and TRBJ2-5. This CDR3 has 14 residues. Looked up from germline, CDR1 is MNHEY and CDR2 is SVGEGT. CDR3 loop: CASSPTGSRETQYF.